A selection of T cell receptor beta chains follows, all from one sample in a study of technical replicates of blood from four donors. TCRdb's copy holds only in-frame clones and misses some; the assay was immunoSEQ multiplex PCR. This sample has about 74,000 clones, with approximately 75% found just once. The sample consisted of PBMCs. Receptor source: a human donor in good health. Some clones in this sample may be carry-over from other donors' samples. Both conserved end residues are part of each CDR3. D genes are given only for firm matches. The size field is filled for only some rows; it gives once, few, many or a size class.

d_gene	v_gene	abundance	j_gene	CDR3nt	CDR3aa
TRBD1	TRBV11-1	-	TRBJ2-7	TGTGCCAGCAGCTTTACCGGGACAGTGAGCGAGCAGTACTTC	CASSFTGTVSEQYF
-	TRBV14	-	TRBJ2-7	TGTGCCAGCCCCCTTAGCGGCCCCTACGAGCAGTACTTC	CASPLSGPYEQYF
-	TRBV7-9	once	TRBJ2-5	TGTGCCAGCAGCTTAGCGCGGGCACAAGAGACCCAGTACTTC	CASSLARAQETQYF
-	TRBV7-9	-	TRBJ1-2	TGTGCCAGCAGCAATCCGTCCGGGAAAACTAACTATGGCTACACCTTC	CASSNPSGKTNYGYTF
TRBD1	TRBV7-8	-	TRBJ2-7	TGTGCCAGCAGCCCACAATACAGGGGAACCTACGAGCAGTACTTC	CASSPQYRGTYEQYF
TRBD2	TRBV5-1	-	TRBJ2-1	TGCGCCAGCAGCTTGGGGCCAGCGGGATCCTACAATGAGCAGTTCTTC	CASSLGPAGSYNEQFF
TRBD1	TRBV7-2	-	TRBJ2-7	TGTGCCAGCAGCTTGGACAGGGGACCCAAGCGGTACTTC	CASSLDRGPKRYF
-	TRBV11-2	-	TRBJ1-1	TGTGCCAGCAGCTTAGACAGGGGAACTGAAGCTTTCTTT	CASSLDRGTEAFF
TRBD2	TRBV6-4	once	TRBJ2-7	TGTGCCAGCAGACCGACTGGGGGAGGGCCTAGCGAGCAGTACTTC	CASRPTGGGPSEQYF
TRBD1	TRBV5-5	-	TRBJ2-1	TGTGCCAGCAGCCTGGGACAGGGCTGGAATGAGCAGTTCTTC	CASSLGQGWNEQFF